Sequencing of this TCR beta chain was carried out in a study of cytomegalovirus exposure and HLA in healthy donors. Study-wide results and limits: TCR beta sequences numbering over 15,000 were associated with HLA alleles at 0.05 false discovery rate in a later analysis. Some V segments could not be told apart, so they were left out, TRBV6-2 and TRBV6-3 among them.

This clone has only one observation. Its antigen is not identified. One end of the junction varies from germline; a read error may be responsible. Germline values: CDR1 SSHAT, CDR2 FNYEAQ (reference sequence). This CDR3 is built from 13 residues. PCR primers comprised 60 Vbeta and 13 Jbeta primers. This table comes from immunoSEQ multiplex PCR, and its TCRdb copy is limited to in-frame clones, with some not included. The data contain 150,000 to 200,000 clones, around 77% of them singletons. The source is a man aged 60 to 69 in good health and CMV-seronegative. Sequenced: PBMCs. V and J are TRBV7-7 and TRBJ2-5; TRBD1 aligns across 7 bases. The CDR3 DNA reads TGTGCTAGCAGCCTGGGACAGCAAGAGACCCAGTACTTC. Translated, it gives CASSLGQQETQYF.